The 20 T cell receptor beta chains below all came from one sample that was sequenced in a study of blood T cells in healthy people across ages. Sample-barcoded 5' priming and a J-beta primer mix drove a second PCR of roughly 6 to 12 cycles. TCRdb independently ran MiXCR on the 5' RACE reads; one entry per CDR3 protein. The repertoire holds about 1.6 million distinct CDR3 sequences, with about 31% as singletons. Sequenced input: blood. These receptors came from a woman aged 25 to 39 in good health.

This clonotype was counted many times. The junction does not match germline at one end; this may be a read error. The CDR3 DNA reads as TGCGCCAGCAGCCCTAGCGGACCTTACAATGAGCAGTTCTTC. Encoded protein: CASSPSGPYNEQFF. This chain uses TRBV9 with TRBJ2-1; the match to TRBD2 covers 7 bases. CDR3 length: 14 amino acids. Germline CDR1 reads SGDLS; CDR2 reads YYNGEE. Full variable domain (missing parts from reference TRBV9 and TRBJ2-1): DSGVTQTPKHLITATGQRVTLRCSPRSGDLSVYWYQQSLDQGLQFLIQYYNGEERAKGNILERFSAQQFPDLHSELNLSSLELGDSALYFCASSPSGPYNEQFFGPGTRLTVL.

The V call is TRBV7-9, the J call TRBJ2-5; D tentatively reads TRBD1 or TRBD2 (6 bases each). The J call may be wrong; the DNA end is better matched by TRBJ2-7. This CDR3 is built from 15 residues. Germline V gives CDR1 SEHNR, CDR2 FQNEAQ (reference sequence). CDR3 residues: CASSGPAGHRYEQYF. For the CDR3, the DNA is TGTGCCAGCAGCGGCCCCGCGGGACATCGTTACGAGCAGTACTTC.

In this sample, this clonotype turned up a few times. The chain links TRBV20-1 to TRBJ1-2, with D possibly matching TRBD1 (5 bases). V gave up 5 bases and J gave up 3 bases, with 10 bases separating them. The CDR3 contains 12 residues. Germline V lookup: CDR1 DFQATT, CDR2 SNEGSKA (reference sequence). CDR3 DNA sequence: TGCAGTGCTCTATGGGGGGACTATGGCTACACCTTC. This gives the protein CSALWGDYGYTF.

The rearrangement uses TRBV6-1 and TRBJ2-1, with 7 nucleotides matching TRBD2. There are 17 residues in the CDR3. Germline V gene sequence: CDR1 MNHNS, CDR2 SASEGT. V lost 2 bases and J lost 8; bases outside the gene matches: 15. The CDR3 here is CASSERRLAEAYHEQFF. The CDR3 DNA reads as TGTGCCAGCAGTGAAAGGCGGCTAGCGGAAGCCTATCATGAGCAGTTCTTC.

The rearrangement links TRBV5-1 to TRBJ2-3; 9 nucleotides align to TRBD2. Germline loops: CDR1 SGHRS, CDR2 YFSETQ. This CDR3 is 16 amino acids long. The J segment lost 0 bases and the V segment lost 4 bases, leaving 6 bases of the junction unmatched. In DNA, the CDR3 is TGCGCCAGCAGCCCGGAGCGGGGGGCAAGCACAGATACGCAGTATTTT. This gives the protein CASSPERGASTDTQYF.

This chain uses TRBV18 with TRBJ1-1, with D unclear. Trimming took off 2 bases at V and 11 bases at J, with 9 bases between the two ends. The CDR3 runs to 11 residues. CDR1 and CDR2 from the germline V gene are KGHSH and LQKENI. CDR3 sequence (DNA): TGTGCCAGCTCACCAGTGGGCATGGCTTTCTTT. This gives the protein CASSPVGMAFF.

The CDR3 sequence is CASSQWVYEEQYF. The CDR3 coding sequence is TGTGCCAGCAGCCAGTGGGTCTACGAAGAGCAGTACTTC. The J gene is TRBJ2-7, the V gene TRBV7-9; D remains unclear. V was cut by 5 bases and J by 7 bases, with 15 bases left in between. This CDR3 contains 13 residues. Germline V gene lookup returns CDR1 SEHNR and CDR2 FQNEAQ (reference sequence). Using reference TRBV7-9 and TRBJ2-7 for the parts outside the CDR3, the full variable domain is DTGVSQNPRHKITKRGQNVTFRCDPISEHNRLYWYRQTLGQGPEFLTYFQNEAQLEKSRLLSDRFSAERPKGSFSTLEIQRTEQGDSAMYLCASSQWVYEEQYFGPGTRLTVT.

This clonotype was detected once. A read error may produce the germline difference seen at one junction end. Here the CDR3 DNA reads TGTACCAGCAGCCAAGATATCTGGCGGGAGGGCGATACGCAGTATTTT. Translated: CTSSQDIWREGDTQYF. The rearrangement links TRBV4-2 to TRBJ2-3; 9 bases fit TRBD2. The CDR3 covers 16 residues. Germline V lookup: CDR1 LGHNA, CDR2 YNFKEQ.

The chain recombines TRBV27 with TRBJ1-5, with 9 bases identical to TRBD1. Germline CDR1 reads MNHEY; CDR2 reads SMNVEV (reference sequence). The CDR3 is 14 amino acids. V trimming: 6 bases; J trimming: 4 bases; junction bases outside the gene matches: 4. As DNA, the CDR3 is TGTGCCAGCAGAAGGACAGGGGTTAATCAGCCCCAGCATTTT. This gives the protein CASRRTGVNQPQHF.

This clonotype was seen at least ten times. The chain joins TRBV7-3 to TRBJ2-1; weak D call: TRBD1 (5 bases). V was shortened by 1 base and J by 6 bases, with 10 bases between the two germline ends. The CDR3 is 14 residues long. CDR1 and CDR2 (germline): SGHTA, FQGTGA. CDR3 amino acids: CASSLKAQGNEQFF. In DNA form, the CDR3 reads TGTGCCAGCAGCTTAAAGGCGCAGGGCAATGAGCAGTTCTTC.

This chain joins TRBV9 and TRBJ2-1, with 8 bases lining up with TRBD2. This CDR3 spans 17 amino acids. V lost 4 bases to trimming and J lost 3 bases; unmatched junction nucleotides: 12. Germline CDR1 and CDR2: SGDLS and YYNGEE. Written as DNA, the CDR3 is TGTGCCAGCAGCTCGACTCATGGGCGGGAGGTCTACAATGAGCAGTTCTTC. Protein product: CASSSTHGREVYNEQFF. Based on the CDR3 plus reference TRBV9 and TRBJ2-1, the full variable domain is DSGVTQTPKHLITATGQRVTLRCSPRSGDLSVYWYQQSLDQGLQFLIQYYNGEERAKGNILERFSAQQFPDLHSELNLSSLELGDSALYFCASSSTHGREVYNEQFFGPGTRLTVL.

The genes are TRBV9 and TRBJ1-5, with D unresolved. The CDR3 runs 15 residues. In germline, CDR1 is SGDLS, CDR2 YYNGEE. V was clipped by 0 bases and J by 3 bases, with 10 bases between them. The CDR3 bases are TGTGCCAGCAGCGTAGCCGAGGGTCCCAATCAGCCCCAGCATTTT. Protein sequence: CASSVAEGPNQPQHF.

The rearrangement uses TRBV20-1 and TRBJ1-1; a weak D match, TRBD1 (5 bases). The CDR3 has 13 residues. Trimming cost V 0 bases and J 5 bases, with 10 bases left between them. CDR1 is DFQATT, CDR2 SNEGSKA, per germline (reference sequence). The CDR3 sequence: CSARDSGGTEAFF. CDR3 nucleotides: TGCAGTGCTAGAGATAGTGGGGGGACTGAAGCTTTCTTT.

This clonotype was observed many times. This rearrangement joins TRBV7-8 to TRBJ2-1; 10 bases are a match to TRBD2. Trimming cost V 5 bases and J 5 bases; bases outside gene matches: 3. The CDR3 totals 14 residues. The germline CDR1 and CDR2 sequences are SGHVS and FQNEAQ. The CDR3 region is CASSRGTSDNEQFF. In nucleotides, the CDR3 is TGTGCCAGCAGCCGAGGGACTAGCGACAATGAGCAGTTCTTC.

The chain uses TRBV7-9 and TRBJ2-3; D ambiguous. The length of the CDR3 is 15 residues. Germline CDR1 SEHNR, CDR2 FQNEAQ (reference sequence). Trimming removed 5 bases at V and 0 bases at J, with 12 bases between. In DNA, the CDR3 is TGTGCCAGCAGCGCCGACATGGGTAGCACAGATACGCAGTATTTT. It is translated as CASSADMGSTDTQYF.

The chain has TRBV7-8 and TRBJ1-6; unclear D gene. This CDR3 has 13 amino acids. Germline loops: CDR1 SGHVS, CDR2 FQNEAQ. V was cut by 0 bases and J by 10 bases, with 7 bases left in between. The CDR3 here is CASSLASPSPLHF. DNA of the CDR3: TGTGCCAGCAGCTTAGCGTCGCCATCACCCCTCCACTTT.

This clonotype was seen once. A read error may produce the germline difference seen at one junction end. This chain joins TRBV20-1 and TRBJ1-6; weak D call: TRBD1 (5 bases). The CDR3 has 15 residues. The germline gives CDR1 DFQATT, CDR2 SNEGSKA (reference sequence). In nucleotides, the CDR3 is TGCAGTGCTTGGACACCGAGCTCCCATAATTCACCCCTCCACTTT. As protein: CSAWTPSSHNSPLHF.

This clonotype showed up just a few times. The chain recombines TRBV20-1 with TRBJ2-5; no reliable D call. From germline, CDR1 is DFQATT and CDR2 SNEGSKA (reference sequence). V gave up 4 bases and J gave up 4 bases, with 4 bases separating them. This CDR3 has 10 residues. The CDR3 coding sequence is TGCAGTGCTAAATCAGAGACCCAGTACTTC. Translation: CSAKSETQYF.

V and J are TRBV27 and TRBJ1-1, with TRBD1 matching over 8 bases. The CDR3 contains 15 residues. V lost 5 bases to trimming and J lost 4 bases; unmatched junction nucleotides: 9. Germline-derived CDR1 and CDR2 are MNHEY and SMNVEV (reference sequence). Here the CDR3 DNA reads TGTGCCAGCAGTACACAGGGGGGGGTGGTCACTGAAGCTTTCTTT. This sequence encodes CASSTQGGVVTEAFF.

The chain carries TRBV11-2 and TRBJ1-2; tentatively, D is TRBD1 (6 bases). The CDR3 has 15 residues. V lost 5 bases to trimming and J lost 13 bases, with 26 bases between them. The germline V gene encodes CDR1 SGHAT and CDR2 FQNNGV. The CDR3 sequence: CASSPRGGSTYGRTF. As DNA, the CDR3 is TGTGCCAGCAGCCCACGGGGGGGCAGCACCTATGGCCGCACCTTC.